This T cell receptor (beta chain) was captured in a study of blood T cells in healthy people across ages. V was shortened by 8 bases and J by 5 bases, with 15 bases between the two germline ends. Germline V CDR1 and CDR2: MNHEY, SVGEGT. This CDR3 is 14 amino acids long. Notes on this clonotype: Its antigen remains unidentified.

Broader study findings: Higher diversity and more naive CD4+ cells were features of long-lived donors, compared to aged donors.

With a J-beta primer mix and a sample-barcoded 5' primer, a second PCR ran about 7 to 12 cycles. Every cDNA molecule bore a tag from a template-switch adaptor containing 12 random nucleotides. TCRdb used MiXCR to reprocess the 5' RACE reads, holding one entry per CDR3 protein. The sample comprises about 1.1 million distinct CDR3 sequences, roughly two fifths of which are singletons, and approximately 14% rests with the top ten. This chain links TRBV6-2 or TRBV6-3 with TRBJ2-2, with D unresolved. The TCR originated in a man aged 18 to 30 in good health. The specimen sequenced was blood. This CDR3 is CASCRSLGTGELFF. CDR3 bases: TGTGCCAGCTGTAGGTCGCTGGGGACCGGGGAGCTGTTTTTT.